Each of the 14 T cell receptor beta chains below was sequenced from the same sample in a study of blood T cell repertoires in COVID-19. The repertoire was sequenced with immunoSEQ multiplex PCR; TCRdb's copy has only in-frame clones and lacks some. The sample contains 30,000 to 40,000 clones, 65% to 90% of which appear only once. Material for sequencing was peripheral blood. These receptor sequences come from a woman in her fifties or sixties with active COVID-19.

This clone was seen a few times. The chain combines TRBV5-5 with TRBJ1-4; TRBD1 might be the D (5 bases). Germline values: CDR1 SGHKS, CDR2 YYEKEE (reference sequence). V lost 0 bases and J 0 bases, leaving 12 bases between the germline ends. This CDR3 region has 17 residues. In nucleotides, the CDR3 is TGTGCCAGCAGCTTGGTTAGGGGATCTACAACTAATGAAAAACTGTTTTTT. Translating it yields CASSLVRGSTTNEKLFF.

The sample holds one count of this clone. The rearrangement joins TRBV7-2 to TRBJ2-3; 13 nucleotides match TRBD2. The germline V gene encodes CDR1 SGHTA and CDR2 FQGNSA. The J segment lost 2 bases and the V segment lost 4 bases, leaving 9 bases of the junction unmatched. The CDR3 totals 18 residues. The CDR3 spells CASSSQWTSGGPTDTQYF. DNA of the CDR3: TGTGCCAGCAGCTCACAATGGACTAGCGGGGGACCCACAGATACGCAGTATTTT. Full variable domain (remainder filled in from reference TRBV7-2 and TRBJ2-3): GAGVSQSPSNKVTEKGKDVELRCDPISGHTALYWYRQSLGQGLEFLIYFQGNSAPDKSGLPSDRFSAERTGGSVSTLTIQRTQQEDSAVYLCASSSQWTSGGPTDTQYFGPGTRLTVL.

The chain has TRBV7-2 and TRBJ2-2; possibly TRBD2 for D (6 bases). Germline values: CDR1 SGHTA, CDR2 FQGNSA. The CDR3 contains 17 residues. V dropped 5 bases and J dropped 7 bases, with 23 bases sitting between them. The CDR3 loop reads CASSPPLTRGVNGELFF. CDR3 DNA sequence: TGTGCCAGCAGCCCCCCCCTGACTAGGGGAGTAAACGGGGAGCTGTTTTTT.

The chain recombines TRBV18 with TRBJ1-1; a weak D match, TRBD1 (5 bases). This CDR3 has 15 amino acids. Germline CDR1 is KGHSH and CDR2 is LQKENI. The germline V and J ends were trimmed by 2 bases and 4 bases, with 14 bases remaining between them. For the CDR3, the DNA is TGTGCCAGCTCACCATATTTGCAGGGTAGCACTGAAGCTTTCTTT. Its translation is CASSPYLQGSTEAFF.

The CDR3 spells CASSEDSLYGYTF. The CDR3, as DNA: TGTGCCAGCAGCGAGGACTCCCTCTATGGCTACACCTTC. The genes are TRBV2 and TRBJ1-2; D uncertain. V lost 6 bases, J lost 4 bases, and 12 bases lay in between. From germline, CDR1 is SNHLY and CDR2 FYNNEI. This CDR3 has 13 amino acids.

The chain combines TRBV6-6 with TRBJ1-6; 8 bases fit TRBD1. CDR1 MNHNY and CDR2 SVGAGI come from the germline V gene (reference sequence). J was trimmed by 10 bases and V by 2 bases; bases with no gene match: 10. This CDR3 is built from 16 residues. DNA of the CDR3: TGTGCCAGCAGTTACCCCCCGGACAGGGCAGGCTCACCCCTCCACTTT. Translating gives CASSYPPDRAGSPLHF.

This sequence joins TRBV11-3 and TRBJ2-5; D perhaps matches TRBD1 (5 bases). The CDR3 runs 13 residues. Trimming removed 4 bases at V and 5 bases at J, with 11 bases between. From germline, CDR1 is SGHNT and CDR2 YENEEA. The CDR3 loop is CASSSGPGETQYF. In DNA form, the CDR3 reads TGTGCCAGCAGCTCAGGACCAGGGGAGACCCAGTACTTC.

V and J are TRBV6-6 and TRBJ1-5, with D uncertain. V lost 4 bases, J lost 0 bases, and 10 bases lay in between. CDR1 MNHNY and CDR2 SVGAGI come from the germline V gene (reference sequence). The length of the CDR3 is 15 residues. DNA of the CDR3: TGTGCCAGCAGTTCCGACGACATTAGCAATCAGCCCCAGCATTTT. This codes for CASSSDDISNQPQHF.

V gene TRBV3-1 (or the pseudogene TRBV3-2) combines with J gene TRBJ1-2; D unclear. Germline CDR1 reads LGHDT; CDR2 reads YNNKEL (reference sequence). The V end was cut by 4 bases, the J end by 2 bases, with 8 bases between. The CDR3 is 13 amino acids. The DNA of the CDR3 is TGTGCCAGCAGCCGAGGAGGGAACTATGGCTACACCTTC. It specifies CASSRGGNYGYTF.

This chain connects TRBV27 to TRBJ1-6; D gene uncertain. CDR1 and CDR2 from the germline V gene are MNHEY and SMNVEV (reference sequence). This CDR3 contains 13 residues. With 3 bases removed from V and 5 bases from J, the gap between germline ends came to 5 bases. CDR3 region: CASSFGDNSPLHF. The CDR3, as DNA: TGTGCCAGCAGTTTCGGAGATAATTCACCCCTCCACTTT.

The chain has TRBV28 and TRBJ1-1, with D perhaps matching TRBD1 (6 bases). Germline V gene data show CDR1 as MDHEN and CDR2 as SYDVKM. V was cut by 5 bases and J by 1 base, with 14 bases left in between. The CDR3 length is 15 residues. DNA for the CDR3: TGTGCCAGCAGTCCCCAACGGGGACAGAACACTGAAGCTTTCTTT. Its translation: CASSPQRGQNTEAFF. Full variable domain (missing parts from reference TRBV28 and TRBJ1-1): DVKVTQSSRYLVKRTGEKVFLECVQDMDHENMFWYRQDPGLGLRLIYFSYDVKMKEKGDIPEGYSVSREKKERFSLILESASTNQTSMYLCASSPQRGQNTEAFFGQGTRLTVV.

The chain has TRBV29-1 and TRBJ2-2, with D perhaps TRBD1 (5 bases). Deletions cut 0 bases from V and 4 bases from J, with 9 bases between. This CDR3 is built from 14 residues. Looked up from germline, CDR1 is SQVTM and CDR2 is ANQGSEA. The CDR3 loop is CSVEETGFTGELFF. Written as DNA, the CDR3 is TGCAGCGTTGAAGAAACAGGATTCACCGGGGAGCTGTTTTTT.

V gene TRBV7-9 combines with J gene TRBJ1-1; no clear D. This CDR3 is built from 14 residues. Looked up from germline, CDR1 is SEHNR and CDR2 is FQNEAQ (reference sequence). V was pared by 5 bases and J by 4 bases, with 14 bases between. CDR3 residues: CASSPLGPGTEAFF. As DNA, the CDR3 is TGTGCCAGCAGCCCCTTGGGCCCTGGCACTGAAGCTTTCTTT.

The chain has TRBV7-2 and TRBJ2-1; 13 bases fit TRBD2. The CDR3 contains 16 residues. Unmatched junction bases numbered 1, after V lost 0 bases and J lost 5 bases. Per germline, CDR1 SGHTA and CDR2 FQGNSA. CDR3 DNA sequence: TGTGCCAGCAGCTTAGCCGGGACTAGCGGGAACAATGAGCAGTTCTTC. Encoded protein: CASSLAGTSGNNEQFF.